Described below is a single T cell receptor beta chain sequence and its context. The antigen remains unidentified. For every subset, genomic DNA was evenly distributed across several immunoSEQ plates. TCRdb keeps only in-frame clones here, not all; method: immunoSEQ multiplex PCR. In the table there are around 1.6 million clones, 98% of which are singletons. This specimen belongs to a study of shared clonotypes between healthy human individuals. Study information: CD4 naive and memory got three plates each, CD8 naive two, CD8 memory one. Study findings and constraints: It was the non-shared clonotypes that had lower generation probabilities than clonotypes shared by all four donors.

The source of this sequence is a man under 40 in good health. Sequenced: naive CD4+ T cells sorted from blood. Subset: CD45RA+ positively selected.

The CDR3 region has the DNA TGTGCCAGCAGTGAATGGAATGAGCAGTTCTTC. Protein sequence: CASSEWNEQFF. The V gene is TRBV2, the J gene TRBJ2-1, with no clear D. Germline V CDR1 and CDR2: SNHLY, FYNNEI. Trimming removed 2 bases from V and 7 bases from J, with 3 bases in between. The CDR3 has 11 residues.